These 4 T cell receptor beta chains were sequenced from one sample in a study of T cell changes during pregnancy in multiple sclerosis. Generated by immunoSEQ multiplex PCR, the TCRdb table keeps only in-frame clones and is missing some. The table lists tens of thousands of clones, over 85% of them singletons. Material: CD8+ T cells from peripheral blood mononuclear cells, obtained in the third trimester of pregnancy. The receptor set was obtained from a female donor with multiple sclerosis, enrolled in a pregnancy study.

This chain links TRBV6-5 with TRBJ2-1; tentative D call: TRBD1 (6 bases). V was clipped by 5 bases and J by 9 bases, with 14 bases between them. CDR3 length: 13 residues. The germline gives CDR1 MNHEY, CDR2 SVGAGI. Written as DNA, the CDR3 is TGTGCCAGCAGTATTGCAGGGGTCGGTGAGCAGTTCTTC. Its translation: CASSIAGVGEQFF.

J is TRBJ2-5 and V is TRBV6-5; tentatively, D is TRBD2 (6 bases). V was cut by 5 bases and J by 7 bases, with 14 bases left in between. Germline V gene sequence: CDR1 MNHEY, CDR2 SVGAGI. This CDR3 spans 13 amino acids. In DNA, the CDR3 is TGTGCCAGCAGTGCCCCCCTGGAGGGGACCCAGTACTTC. Residues: CASSAPLEGTQYF.

The chain links TRBV6-5 to TRBJ2-1; 10 positions agree with TRBD2. The germline gives CDR1 MNHEY, CDR2 SVGAGI. V dropped 5 bases and J dropped 8; count of bases not matched to a gene: 6. The length of the CDR3 is 14 residues. CDR3 nucleotides: TGTGCCAGCAGTACCGGGACTAGCGTCGATGAGCAGTTCTTC. Translating gives CASSTGTSVDEQFF.

The chain combines TRBV19 with TRBJ2-1, with a possible D match to TRBD2 (5 bases). Trimming removed 7 bases from V and 0 bases from J, with 13 bases in between. Germline loops: CDR1 LNHDA, CDR2 SQIVND (reference sequence). This CDR3 region has 15 residues. CDR3 coding DNA: TGTGCCAGTAAGGCGGGCATAAGCTCCTACAATGAGCAGTTCTTC. The encoded protein is CASKAGISSYNEQFF. Together with reference TRBV19 and TRBJ2-1, the CDR3 gives the full variable domain: DGGITQSPKYLFRKEGQNVTLSCEQNLNHDAMYWYRQDPGQGLRLIYYSQIVNDFQKGDIAEGYSVSREKKESFPLTVTSAQKNPTAFYLCASKAGISSYNEQFFGPGTRLTVL.